Shown below are 32 T cell receptor beta chains from a single sample sequenced in a study of control samples from healthy donors and cancer patients. Profiled with immunoSEQ multiplex PCR; TCRdb holds only in-frame clones, not every one. In the table there are about 140,000 clones, about 90% of which are singletons. The sequencing sample was made of blood. The receptors stem from a young man in good health.

V usage is TRBV7-9 and J usage is TRBJ1-1; TRBD1 might be the D (6 bases). The CDR3 contains 13 residues. Trimming shortened V by 7 bases and J by 3 bases, and 12 bases separated the two germline ends. Per the germline V gene, CDR1 is SEHNR and CDR2 is FQNEAQ (reference sequence). This chain's CDR3 is CASTVQGDTEAFF. The CDR3, as DNA: TGTGCCAGCACCGTACAGGGAGACACTGAAGCTTTCTTT.

This clone appeared a single time. V and J are TRBV6-2 or TRBV6-3 and TRBJ1-1, with D possibly matching TRBD1 (5 bases). Germline lookup yields CDR1 MNHEY and CDR2 SVGEGT. Trimming left V 2 bases short and J 7 bases short, with 11 bases between. The CDR3 runs 13 residues. The CDR3 DNA follows: TGTGCCAGCAGTTACGGAACAGGCATTGAAGCTTTCTTT. Protein: CASSYGTGIEAFF.

V is TRBV5-1 and J is TRBJ1-2; 8 bases map to TRBD1. Germline loops: CDR1 SGHRS, CDR2 YFSETQ. This CDR3 has 15 residues. J lost 4 bases, V lost 4 bases, and 9 bases had no gene match. CDR3 nucleotide sequence: TGCGCCAGCAGCGGGAAGACAGGGGACTCCTATGGCTACACCTTC. Translating gives CASSGKTGDSYGYTF.

The rearrangement links TRBV2 to TRBJ1-2; perhaps TRBD1 as D (5 bases). This CDR3 is built from 15 residues. The germline V gene has CDR1 SNHLY and CDR2 FYNNEI. V dropped 1 base and J dropped 0 bases, with 9 bases sitting between them. The CDR3 nucleotides are TGTGCCAGCAGTGAAGAGGCGGGGGCTAACTATGGCTACACCTTC. It codes for CASSEEAGANYGYTF.

This clone was observed a handful of times. The chain has TRBV10-1 and TRBJ2-2; D is ambiguous. This CDR3 is built from 14 residues. V lost 3 bases and J 5 bases, leaving 10 bases between the germline ends. Germline V lookup: CDR1 WNHNN, CDR2 SYGVQD (reference sequence). The CDR3 protein is CASSDPWGTGELFF. The DNA of the CDR3 is TGCGCCAGCAGTGATCCATGGGGAACCGGGGAGCTGTTTTTT.

V and J are TRBV5-1 and TRBJ2-5; 13 nucleotides agree with TRBD2. CDR1 is SGHRS, CDR2 YFSETQ, per germline. CDR3 length: 17 residues. The ends lost 4 bases at V and 1 base at J; junction bases unmatched: 7. The CDR3 nucleotides are TGCGCCAGCAGCCAGTCGGGACTAGCGGGGATCCAAGAGACCCAGTACTTC. Translated, it gives CASSQSGLAGIQETQYF.

This chain connects TRBV9 to TRBJ2-1; 7 bases line up with TRBD2. Trimming removed 4 bases from V and 2 bases from J; junction bases left unmatched: 6. Germline loops: CDR1 SGDLS, CDR2 YYNGEE. The CDR3 covers 15 residues. The CDR3 sequence: CASSPQGTTYNEQFF. The DNA for the CDR3 is TGTGCCAGCAGCCCACAAGGGACTACCTACAATGAGCAGTTCTTC.

V and J are TRBV19 and TRBJ1-2; TRBD1 agrees at 8 bases. J lost 5 bases, V lost 3 bases, and 2 bases had no gene match. The CDR3 is 13 amino acids. CDR1 and CDR2 from the germline V gene are LNHDA and SQIVND (reference sequence). The CDR3 sequence: CASSIRDRYGYTF. CDR3 coding DNA: TGTGCCAGTAGTATTCGGGACAGGTATGGCTACACCTTC.

The chain joins TRBV5-4 to TRBJ2-2; D gene ambiguous. V shed 6 bases and J shed 3 bases, with 12 bases lying between them. The CDR3 contains 14 residues. Germline CDR1 is SGHNT and CDR2 is YYREEE (reference sequence). The CDR3: CASTLELDTGELFF. DNA for the CDR3: TGTGCCAGCACCCTCGAATTGGACACCGGGGAGCTGTTTTTT.

The chain has TRBV18 and TRBJ1-1; 8 bases map to TRBD1. V shed 4 bases and J 10 bases; nucleotides not matched to a gene: 5. This CDR3 contains 12 residues. The germline CDR1 and CDR2 sequences are KGHSH and LQKENI. In DNA form, the CDR3 reads TGTGCCAGCTCACTGGACAGGGATCGAGCTTTCTTT. The encoded protein is CASSLDRDRAFF.

This clone has only a few counts. V and J are TRBV4-3 and TRBJ1-6; possible D gene TRBD1, 6 bases. The CDR3 extends over 16 amino acids. V was trimmed by 1 base and J by 9 bases, leaving 16 bases between them. CDR1 is LGHNA, CDR2 YSLEER, per germline. The CDR3 DNA reads TGCGCCAGCAGCCAAGCTAGGGGGTCGTGGGGTTCACCCCTCCACTTT. This encodes CASSQARGSWGSPLHF.

The rearrangement links TRBV4-2 to TRBJ1-1, with D tentatively TRBD1 (6 bases). Trimming removed 4 bases from V and 3 bases from J, with 18 bases in between. The CDR3 runs to 16 residues. Germline V gene data show CDR1 as LGHNA and CDR2 as YNFKEQ. CDR3: CASSLTTRGGDTEAFF. The CDR3, as DNA: TGTGCCAGCAGCCTGACGACGAGAGGGGGGGACACTGAAGCTTTCTTT.

This clone was counted many times. The chain uses TRBV14 and TRBJ1-2; possibly TRBD1 for D (6 bases). The CDR3 contains 15 residues. Per germline, CDR1 SGHDN and CDR2 FVKESK. Trimming removed 0 bases from V and 3 bases from J, with 11 bases in between. This chain's CDR3 is CASSQDAGADYGYTF. CDR3 DNA: TGTGCCAGCAGCCAAGATGCGGGGGCCGACTATGGCTACACCTTC.

This sequence joins TRBV30 and TRBJ2-3; no definite D call. This CDR3 is 12 amino acids long. Trimming removed 4 bases at V and 8 bases at J, with 13 bases between. Germline loops: CDR1 GTSNPN, CDR2 SVGIG (reference sequence). In DNA, the CDR3 is TGTGCCTGGACCAACAACTTAGCTACGCAGTATTTT. Translated: CAWTNNLATQYF. Drawing the rest from reference TRBV30 and TRBJ2-3, the complete variable domain is SQTIHQWPATLVQPVGSPLSLECTVEGTSNPNLYWYRQAAGRGLQLLFYSVGIGQISSEVPQNLSASRPQDRQFILSSKKLLLSDSGFYLCAWTNNLATQYFGPGTRLTVL.

The V call is TRBV13, the J call TRBJ1-2; tentative D call: TRBD1 (6 bases). The germline V gene encodes CDR1 PRHDT and CDR2 FYEKMQ (reference sequence). Between the trimmed V and J ends, which lost 3 bases and 3 bases, there was a span of 11 bases. The CDR3 covers 14 residues. This CDR3 reads CASSLLQGDYGYTF. Here the CDR3 DNA reads TGTGCCAGCAGCTTGTTACAGGGAGACTATGGCTACACCTTC.

The genes are TRBV4-1 and TRBJ1-5; TRBD1 aligns across 8 bases. Germline-derived CDR1 and CDR2 are MGHRA and YSYEKL. This CDR3 contains 17 residues. The V gene end was trimmed by 4 bases and the J gene end by 6 bases; junction bases not matched to a gene: 14. The CDR3 loop reads CASSLTKGAGGSQPQHF. CDR3 nucleotides: TGCGCCAGCAGCCTCACTAAGGGAGCAGGGGGCTCTCAGCCCCAGCATTTT.

The chain employs TRBV6-2 or TRBV6-3 and TRBJ2-1, with D maybe TRBD1 (5 bases). The length of the CDR3 is 15 residues. CDR1 and CDR2 from the germline V gene are MNHEY and SVGEGT. V was shortened by 2 bases and J by 2 bases, with 10 bases between the two germline ends. The CDR3 bases are TGTGCCAGCAGTTACAGGGGCTTTACCTACAATGAGCAGTTCTTC. Translating gives CASSYRGFTYNEQFF.

V gene TRBV6-1 combines with J gene TRBJ1-4; 8 nucleotides agree with TRBD1. Trimming removed 8 bases from V and 3 bases from J; junction bases left unmatched: 5. This CDR3 contains 14 residues. CDR1 MNHNS and CDR2 SASEGT come from the germline V gene. The CDR3 protein is CASASRGPNEKLFF. CDR3 coding DNA: TGTGCCAGCGCAAGCAGGGGGCCTAATGAAAAACTGTTTTTT.

J is TRBJ2-1 and V is TRBV6-5; TRBD1 aligns across 8 bases. Per the germline V gene, CDR1 is MNHEY and CDR2 is SVGAGI. Trimming at V came to 0 bases and at J to 2 bases, leaving 3 bases not matched to a gene. The CDR3 spans 16 residues. The chain's CDR3 is CASSYSGRGPYNEQFF. CDR3 coding DNA: TGTGCCAGCAGTTACTCTGGCAGGGGGCCCTACAATGAGCAGTTCTTC.

The gene calls are TRBV4-1 and TRBJ2-3; no clear D gene. The CDR3 contains 13 residues. V shed 0 bases and J shed 2 bases, with 3 bases lying between them. Germline V gene sequence: CDR1 MGHRA, CDR2 YSYEKL. CDR3 nucleotide sequence: TGCGCCAGCAGCCAAGACATCACAGATACGCAGTATTTT. Translated: CASSQDITDTQYF.

This clone has just one count. The V and J genes are TRBV4-1 and TRBJ2-7, with 8 bases lining up with TRBD1. The CDR3 loop spans 15 amino acids. The V segment lost 3 bases and the J segment 2 bases; nucleotides outside the gene matches: 6. In germline, CDR1 is MGHRA, CDR2 YSYEKL. The CDR3 DNA reads as TGCGCCAGCAGCCAGGCCGGGACAGGTCCCTACGAGCAGTACTTC. This sequence encodes CASSQAGTGPYEQYF.

The genes are TRBV28 and TRBJ2-2; TRBD2 might be the D (6 bases). V dropped 5 bases and J dropped 5 bases, with 12 bases sitting between them. The CDR3 has 14 residues. Germline CDR1 reads MDHEN; CDR2 reads SYDVKM. DNA of the CDR3: TGTGCCAGCAGTACGGGACTGACAACCGGGGAGCTGTTTTTT. This gives the protein CASSTGLTTGELFF. Full variable domain (missing parts from reference TRBV28 and TRBJ2-2): DVKVTQSSRYLVKRTGEKVFLECVQDMDHENMFWYRQDPGLGLRLIYFSYDVKMKEKGDIPEGYSVSREKKERFSLILESASTNQTSMYLCASSTGLTTGELFFGEGSRLTVL.

V gene TRBV29-1 combines with J gene TRBJ1-3; D uncertain. Per the germline V gene, CDR1 is SQVTM and CDR2 is ANQGSEA. The CDR3 spans 13 residues. CDR3 protein: CVGGSSSGNTIYF. The CDR3 coding sequence is TGCGTGGGAGGATCGTCATCTGGAAACACCATATATTTT.

In its sample, this clone was seen once. The chain carries TRBV11-3 and TRBJ2-1; 15 nucleotides line up with TRBD2. Germline V lookup: CDR1 SGHNT, CDR2 YENEEA. V lost 1 base to trimming and J lost 13 bases; unmatched junction nucleotides: 8. This CDR3 has 16 amino acids. DNA of the CDR3: TGTGCCAGCAGCTTAGGGAGGACTAGCGGGGGGGATCAACAGTTCTTC. It codes for CASSLGRTSGGDQQFF.

The count of this clone is one. The V and J genes are TRBV27 and TRBJ1-4; unclear D gene. The germline V gene has CDR1 MNHEY and CDR2 SMNVEV (reference sequence). V was shortened by 0 bases and J by 8 bases, with 7 bases between the two germline ends. CDR3 length: 13 amino acids. In DNA, the CDR3 is TGTGCCAGCAGTTTATCGTACGGGGAAAAACTGTTTTTT. Protein sequence: CASSLSYGEKLFF.

The CDR3 loop is CASSYSIKQGPVAKNIQYF. The CDR3 coding sequence is TGTGCCAGCAGTTACTCAATAAAGCAGGGACCCGTAGCCAAAAACATTCAGTACTTC. The chain is built from TRBV6-2 or TRBV6-3 and TRBJ2-4; D possibly uses TRBD1 or TRBD2 (5 bases each). Deletions cut 0 bases from V and 0 bases from J, with 18 bases between. The CDR3 has 19 amino acids. Per the germline V gene, CDR1 is MNHEY and CDR2 is SVGEGT.

The chain recombines TRBV2 with TRBJ1-1; 8 bases are shared with TRBD1. This CDR3 contains 15 residues. With 6 bases clipped from V and 0 bases from J, the junction kept 6 bases outside the gene matches. In germline, CDR1 is SNHLY, CDR2 FYNNEI. As DNA, the CDR3 is TGTGCCAGCAGGGGGTCAGGGGGCATGAACACTGAAGCTTTCTTT. Translation: CASRGSGGMNTEAFF.

The DNA for the CDR3 is TGTGCCAGCAGCTATGGGACAGGGAGCCAGCCCCAGCATTTT. Translation gives CASSYGTGSQPQHF. The rearrangement joins TRBV9 to TRBJ1-5; 9 positions agree with TRBD1. The CDR3 contains 14 residues. CDR1 SGDLS and CDR2 YYNGEE come from the germline V gene. With V trimmed by 4 bases and J by 7 bases, 6 bases remained unmatched.

The rearrangement uses TRBV11-3 and TRBJ1-3; tentative D call: TRBD1 (5 bases). This CDR3 region has 17 residues. Germline CDR1 is SGHNT and CDR2 is YENEEA. The V end lost 5 bases, the J end lost 1 base, and 18 bases lay between the germline ends. DNA of the CDR3: TGTGCCAGCAGCCAGGCCCGGGACGGACTATCTGGAAACACCATATATTTT. Protein: CASSQARDGLSGNTIYF.

The J gene is TRBJ1-3, the V gene TRBV10-3; 8 bases are shared with TRBD1. J lost 2 bases, V lost 0 bases, and 3 bases had no gene match. Per germline, CDR1 ENHRY and CDR2 SYGVKD. The CDR3 is made up of 16 amino acids. CDR3 region: CAISESQGATGNTIYF. CDR3 sequence (DNA): TGTGCCATCAGTGAGTCGCAGGGGGCGACTGGAAACACCATATATTTT.

The rearrangement joins TRBV2 to TRBJ1-5, with unresolved D. CDR1 SNHLY and CDR2 FYNNEI come from the germline V gene. CDR3 length equals 16 residues. V was pared by 6 bases and J by 1 base, with 16 bases between. In DNA, the CDR3 is TGTGCCAGCAGACCCGGTCCCGGTCCAAGCAATCAGCCCCAGCATTTT. This sequence encodes CASRPGPGPSNQPQHF.

This chain links TRBV18 with TRBJ2-3; D remains unclear. The CDR3 loop spans 15 amino acids. Germline V lookup: CDR1 KGHSH, CDR2 LQKENI. V was shortened by 2 bases and J by 2 bases, with 11 bases between the two germline ends. The CDR3 nucleotides are TGTGCCAGCTCACCAGGGTATGTTCACACAGATACGCAGTATTTT. Residues: CASSPGYVHTDTQYF.